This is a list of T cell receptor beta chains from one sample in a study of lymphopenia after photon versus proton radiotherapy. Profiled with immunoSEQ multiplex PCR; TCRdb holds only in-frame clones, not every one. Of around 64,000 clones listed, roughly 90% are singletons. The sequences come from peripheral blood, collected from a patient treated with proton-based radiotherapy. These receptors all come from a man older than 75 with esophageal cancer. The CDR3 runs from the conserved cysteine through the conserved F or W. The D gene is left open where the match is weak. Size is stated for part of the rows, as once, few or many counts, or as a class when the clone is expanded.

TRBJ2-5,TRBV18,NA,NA,CASSPGVEETQYF,TGTGCCAGCTCCCCCGGGGTGGAGGAGACCCAGTACTTC
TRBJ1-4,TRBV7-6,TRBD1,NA,CASSRPGQGAGKLFF,TGTGCCAGCAGCCGTCCGGGACAGGGGGCTGGAAAACTGTTTTTT
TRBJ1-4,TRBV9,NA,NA,CASSVEGVDEKLFF,TGTGCCAGCAGCGTGGAGGGGGTCGATGAAAAACTGTTTTTT
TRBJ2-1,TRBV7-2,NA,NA,CASSLFDRVEQFF,TGTGCCAGCAGCTTATTCGACCGAGTTGAGCAGTTCTTC
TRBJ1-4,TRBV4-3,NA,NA,CASSQVPGTGEKLFF,TGCGCCAGCAGCCAAGTGCCGGGGACGGGTGAAAAACTGTTTTTT
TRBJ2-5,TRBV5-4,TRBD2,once,CASSLDGGRYQETQYF,TGTGCCAGCAGCTTGGATGGCGGGAGGTACCAAGAGACCCAGTACTTC
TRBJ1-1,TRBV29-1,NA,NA,CSVSTGPNTEAFF,TGCAGCGTATCCACTGGACCGAACACTGAAGCTTTCTTT
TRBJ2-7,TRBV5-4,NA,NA,CASSPPGLTYEQYF,TGTGCCAGCAGCCCGCCGGGACTTACCTACGAGCAGTACTTC
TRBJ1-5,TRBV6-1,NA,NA,CASRDSLNQPQHF,TGTGCCAGCAGGGACAGCCTCAATCAGCCCCAGCATTTC
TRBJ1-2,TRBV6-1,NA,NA,CASSELAGPLGYTF,TGTGCCAGCAGTGAATTGGCAGGGCCCCTGGGCTACACCTTC
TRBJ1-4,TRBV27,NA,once,CASSSTRTGNEKLFF,TGTGCCAGCAGTTCGACCCGGACGGGTAATGAAAAACTGTTTTTT
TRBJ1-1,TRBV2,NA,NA,CASTRGVITEAFF,TGTGCCAGCACTCGAGGGGTTATCACTGAAGCTTTCTTT
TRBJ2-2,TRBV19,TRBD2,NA,CASSVPGTSGNTGELFF,TGTGCCAGTAGTGTCCCCGGGACTAGCGGAAACACCGGGGAGCTGTTTTTT
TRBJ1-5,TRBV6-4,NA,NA,CASSDGLGQPQHF,TGTGCCAGCAGTGACGGTCTGGGGCAGCCCCAGCATTTT
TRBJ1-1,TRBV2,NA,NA,CASKGGILAEAFF,TGTGCCAGCAAAGGGGGGATTCTTGCTGAAGCTTTCTTT
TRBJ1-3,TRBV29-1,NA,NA,CSALRNSGNTIYF,TGCAGCGCCCTTCGGAACTCTGGAAACACCATATATTTT
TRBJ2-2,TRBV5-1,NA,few,CASSLVSGNTGELFF,TGCGCCAGCAGCTTGGTATCAGGGAACACCGGGGAGCTGTTTTTT
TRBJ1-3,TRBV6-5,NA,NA,CASSPQGLVGNTIYF,TGTGCCAGCAGTCCCCAGGGGTTAGTTGGAAACACCATATATTTT
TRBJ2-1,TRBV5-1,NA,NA,CASRKPEDGSYNEQFF,TGCGCCAGCAGGAAACCGGAGGATGGCTCCTACAATGAGCAGTTCTTC
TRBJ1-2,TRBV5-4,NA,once,CATSSGRRGSTYGYTF,TGTGCCACCAGCTCCGGGCGACGGGGGAGCACCTATGGCTACACCTTC
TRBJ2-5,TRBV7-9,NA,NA,CASSYSGVGETQYF,TGTGCCAGCAGCTATTCGGGAGTCGGAGAGACCCAGTACTTC
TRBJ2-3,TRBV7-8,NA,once,CASGEGGFGGGQYF,TGTGCCAGCGGTGAAGGTGGGTTTGGCGGCGGGCAGTATTTT
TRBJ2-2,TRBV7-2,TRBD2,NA,CASSPQIAGGYTGELFF,TGTGCCAGCAGCCCACAGATAGCGGGGGGTTACACCGGGGAGCTGTTTTTT
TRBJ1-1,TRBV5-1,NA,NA,CASTWVRGNTEAFF,TGCGCCAGCACCTGGGTCAGAGGGAACACTGAAGCTTTCTTT
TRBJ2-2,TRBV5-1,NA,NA,CASSSGGELFF,TGCGCCAGCAGTTCAGGCGGGGAGCTGTTTTTT
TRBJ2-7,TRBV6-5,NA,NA,CASSRDHGAQEQYF,TGTGCCAGCAGTCGGGACCACGGGGCGCAGGAGCAGTACTTC